This T cell receptor beta chain was found in a study of blood T cells in healthy people across ages. Overall study results and limits: Expanded clonotype shifts may have been confounded, as the donors had an unknown CMV status. Strongly correlated with naive T cell percentage was TCR beta diversity.

In terms of origin and age, donors were healthy Caucasian individuals from Russia aged 6 to 90. Extraction of total RNA produced a minimum of 5.5 micrograms from each sample. The CDR3 totals 14 residues. Germline CDR1 is MNHNS and CDR2 is SASEGT. After removal of 10 bases from V and 4 bases from J, the junction contained 10 bases not matched to a gene. A sample-barcoded 5' primer and a J-beta primer mix were used in a second PCR of roughly 6 to 11 cycles. TCRdb re-derived calls from the 5' RACE reads in MiXCR, one entry per CDR3 protein. This table holds roughly 1,500,000 distinct CDR3 sequences, roughly a third found once. Concerning this clonotype itself: What it binds is unknown.

The chain links TRBV6-1 to TRBJ2-3; 8 nucleotides line up with TRBD2. Sequenced input: blood. This TCR came from a woman under 40 in good health. The CDR3 is CATGWAGGADTQYF. CDR3 DNA: TGTGCCACCGGGTGGGCGGGGGGCGCAGATACGCAGTATTTT.